These T cell receptor beta chains were read from a single sample in a study of cytomegalovirus exposure and HLA in healthy donors. TCRdb's table, derived via immunoSEQ multiplex PCR, lists solely in-frame clones and lacks some. The repertoire holds 100,000 to 130,000 clones, with roughly 95% as singletons. Sequenced input: PBMCs. The receptors here all came from a woman between 18 and 29 years old in good health and CMV-seronegative. The CDR3 runs from the conserved cysteine through the conserved F or W. A D gene is named only where the DNA matches it firmly.

D gene	V gene	J gene	CDR3 protein
-	TRBV7-8	TRBJ2-5	CASGDWLSETQYF
-	TRBV11-1	TRBJ2-3	CASSLGPVRADTQYF
-	TRBV29-1	TRBJ2-2	CSARNTGELFF
TRBD2	TRBV27	TRBJ2-7	CASSLAPSGYEPYF
-	TRBV28	TRBJ2-5	CASSSAPSGGETQYF
-	TRBV5-1	TRBJ2-1	CASSSTTGQHNEQFF
TRBD1	TRBV6-5	TRBJ2-1	CASSYPKGQRNEQFF
TRBD1	TRBV5-1	TRBJ1-1	CASSRTGSLETTEAFF
-	TRBV7-2	TRBJ1-4	CASSLVSGALYEKLFF
-	TRBV6-1	TRBJ2-5	CASSRLAYVTQYF
-	TRBV5-1	TRBJ2-2	CASSLGNRGRGAGELFF
-	TRBV2	TRBJ1-6	CASSGSVDSGKRHNSPLHF
TRBD2	TRBV4-2	TRBJ2-3	CASSQKSGGGAEDTQYF
-	TRBV2	TRBJ1-1	CASIQEGKPEAFF
-	TRBV7-2	TRBJ2-3	CASSYKTGSSTDTQYF
TRBD1	TRBV5-5	TRBJ2-4	CASGWWPGQGGNIQYF
TRBD1	TRBV9	TRBJ2-5	CASSPNPRDRSETQYF
-	TRBV5-7	TRBJ1-1	CASSFGWEDTEAFF
-	TRBV11-3	TRBJ2-1	CASSPDFGGEQFF
-	TRBV7-9	TRBJ1-1	CASSYTGEKSFF
-	TRBV5-1	TRBJ2-5	CASSPAGETQYF
-	TRBV6-6	TRBJ2-2	CASSYSQEVGELFF
TRBD1	TRBV7-8	TRBJ1-5	CASSLGTGVVQPQHF
-	TRBV5-6	TRBJ1-2	CASSSPQGIKQGYTF
-	TRBV19	TRBJ1-2	CASSIAAGTNYGYTF
-	TRBV18	TRBJ2-1	CASSPTTESEQFF
TRBD1	TRBV2	TRBJ1-4	CASAEQGSNEKLFF
TRBD1	TRBV7-3	TRBJ2-3	CASSLTGTDTDTQYF
TRBD1	TRBV5-4	TRBJ2-6	CASSLARGNGANVLTF
-	TRBV6-5	TRBJ1-1	CASSYGHLNTEAFF
-	TRBV29-1	TRBJ2-5	CSVEPNQEETQYF
-	TRBV9	TRBJ1-2	CASSLNYGYTF
TRBD2	TRBV5-8	TRBJ2-1	CASSTGGPYREQFF
-	TRBV4-1	TRBJ2-7	CASSQTLISYEQYF
-	TRBV5-1	TRBJ2-7	CASSGSYEQYF
-	TRBV6-6	TRBJ1-5	CASSQLQGWLGQPQHF
-	TRBV6-5	TRBJ2-5	CASSSQGALQETQYF
-	TRBV6-4	TRBJ1-1	CASRQGYEAFF
-	TRBV7-8	TRBJ2-7	CASSLLQGAYEQYF
-	TRBV6-1	TRBJ1-1	CASSEVDWREYTEAFF
TRBD1	TRBV6-5	TRBJ1-6	CASSYSGTGRPTPLHF
-	TRBV19	TRBJ2-7	CASSAGRGYEQYF
TRBD1	TRBV28	TRBJ2-7	CASSLGQGADYEQYF
TRBD1	TRBV5-1	TRBJ2-3	CASSPSGTGVTDTQYF
TRBD1	TRBV18	TRBJ2-2	CASSLDRDLGTGELFF
-	TRBV28	TRBJ2-5	CASSLLGRRETQYF
TRBD1	TRBV29-1	TRBJ1-1	CSVAGTGLMGDTEAFF
-	TRBV28	TRBJ2-1	CASRGWYEQFF
TRBD2	TRBV11-2	TRBJ2-2	CASSLDRLTSGGAVGELFF
-	TRBV19	TRBJ1-3	CASSPRGAGNTIYF
TRBD1	TRBV6-4	TRBJ1-6	CASSTDRDNSPLHF
-	TRBV4-3	TRBJ2-5	CASSQGPGLPSMYF
-	TRBV28	TRBJ2-7	CASSLGLASYEQYF
-	TRBV19	TRBJ2-3	CASSIPKATQYF
TRBD1	TRBV18	TRBJ1-3	CASSPPGQNRNTIYF